This is a list of T cell receptor beta chains from one sample in a study of blood T cell repertoires in COVID-19. Clones were sequenced by immunoSEQ multiplex PCR, and TCRdb holds only the in-frame ones, with some missing. The table has 150,000 to 180,000 clones, around 78% seen once. The sequenced material came from peripheral blood. The receptors come from a man older than 75 with acute or convalescent COVID-19. The CDR3 runs from the conserved cysteine through the conserved F or W. D genes are given only for firm matches. Size tells how often a clone was seen (once, few, many) or the class of an expanded clone, and some rows leave it out.

>few|TRBJ1-2|-|TRBV5-8
CASSPLEGHGYTF
TGTGCCAGCAGCCCCCTAGAGGGCCATGGCTACACCTTC
>-|TRBJ2-2|TRBD1|TRBV5-1
CASSSVATGTGGTGELFF
TGCGCCAGCAGCTCTGTCGCAACCGGGACAGGGGGCACCGGGGAGCTGTTTTTT
>-|TRBJ1-2|TRBD1|TRBV7-2
CASSSSGTGLIGYTF
TGTGCCAGCAGCTCGTCCGGGACAGGTTTGATCGGCTACACCTTC
>-|TRBJ2-3|-|TRBV5-1
CASSSQGHSTDTQYF
TGCGCCAGCAGCTCGCAGGGGCATAGCACAGATACGCAGTATTTT
>-|TRBJ2-7|TRBD2|TRBV9
CASSVASGGYEQYF
TGTGCCAGCAGCGTAGCTAGCGGGGGATACGAGCAGTACTTC
>-|TRBJ2-5|-|TRBV24-1
CATAGPGLTLTQYF
TGTGCCACCGCCGGCCCAGGGCTAACCTTGACCCAGTACTTC
>-|TRBJ2-7|-|TRBV7-2
CASSLDSTTSYEQYF
TGTGCCAGCAGCCTGGACAGCACTACCTCCTACGAGCAGTACTTC
>few|TRBJ2-3|TRBD2|TRBV6-5
CASSKSGAETDTQYF
TGTGCCAGCAGTAAGAGCGGGGCAGAAACAGATACGCAGTATTTT
>few|TRBJ2-2|-|TRBV5-1
CASSWETANTGELFF
TGCGCCAGCAGCTGGGAGACGGCGAACACCGGGGAGCTGTTTTTT
>few|TRBJ1-4|-|TRBV30
CAWGEFEKLFF
TGTGCCTGGGGGGAGTTTGAAAAACTGTTTTTT
>-|TRBJ2-7|-|TRBV7-9
CASSLVGQGSTYEQYF
TGTGCCAGCAGCTTGGTCGGTCAGGGATCCACCTACGAGCAGTACTTC
>few|TRBJ1-2|-|TRBV28
CASSFSGTNYGYTF
TGTGCCAGCAGTTTCTCAGGCACTAACTATGGCTACACCTTC
>once|TRBJ2-2|-|TRBV24-1
CATSDTNILSGELFF
TGTGCCACCAGTGATACGAATATCCTATCCGGGGAGCTGTTTTTT
>-|TRBJ1-1|TRBD1|TRBV7-9
CASSSGQGDTEAFF
TGTGCCAGCAGCTCGGGACAGGGGGACACTGAAGCTTTCTTT
>-|TRBJ1-5|TRBD1|TRBV4-1
CASSRAGTGSQPQHF
TGCGCCAGCAGCCGGGCCGGGACAGGGAGTCAGCCCCAGCATTTT
>-|TRBJ2-7|TRBD2|TRBV6-6
CASSRSGTSGAYEQYF
TGTGCCAGCAGTCGAAGCGGTACTAGCGGGGCCTACGAGCAGTACTTC
>-|TRBJ2-3|-|TRBV7-6
CASSLWGQGTDTQYF
TGTGCCAGCAGCTTATGGGGGCAGGGCACAGATACGCAGTATTTT
>-|TRBJ1-6|-|TRBV3-1/TRBV3-2
CASSQQNSPLHF
TGTGCCAGCAGCCAGCAGAATTCACCCCTCCACTTT
>-|TRBJ1-3|TRBD1|TRBV4-2
CASSQVTGAGNTIYF
TGTGCCAGCAGCCAAGTGACAGGGGCTGGAAACACCATATATTTT
>-|TRBJ2-3|-|TRBV5-1
CASSLAGRDSTDTQYF
TGCGCCAGCAGCTTGGCGGGGCGGGATAGCACAGATACGCAGTATTTT
>-|TRBJ2-5|TRBD1|TRBV3-1/TRBV3-2
CASSQSQGQQETQYF
TGTGCCAGCAGCCAATCTCAGGGACAGCAAGAGACCCAGTACTTC
>many|TRBJ2-1|TRBD2|TRBV25-1
CASSPTSGAHNEQFF
TGTGCCAGCAGCCCGACTAGCGGGGCCCACAATGAGCAGTTCTTC
>-|TRBJ2-1|TRBD1|TRBV11-3
CASSRTGNNEQFF
TGTGCCAGCAGCCGGACAGGGAACAATGAGCAGTTCTTC
>-|TRBJ1-1|-|TRBV2
CASSEFLGATEAFF
TGTGCCAGCAGTGAATTCTTGGGGGCCACTGAAGCTTTCTTT
>-|TRBJ2-3|TRBD1|TRBV24-1
CATSDRQGMTDTQYF
TGTGCCACCAGTGACCGACAGGGCATGACAGATACGCAGTATTTT
>-|TRBJ1-5|-|TRBV3-1/TRBV3-2
CASSQAGVSRNQPQHF
TGTGCCAGCAGCCAAGCAGGGGTTTCGCGCAATCAGCCCCAGCATTTT
>few|TRBJ2-1|TRBD1|TRBV19
CASSTPRQGSTQGNEQFF
TGTGCCAGTAGTACCCCCAGACAGGGGTCAACTCAGGGCAATGAGCAGTTCTTC
>-|TRBJ2-2|-|TRBV7-2
CASSPATAGELFF
TGTGCCAGCAGCCCCGCCACAGCCGGGGAGCTGTTTTTT
>few|TRBJ1-3|-|TRBV3-1/TRBV3-2
CASSLGQGNTIYF
TGTGCCAGCAGCCTAGGACAGGGAAACACCATATATTTT
>-|TRBJ2-1|TRBD1|TRBV27
CATRGGDLTFF
TGTGCCACTCGAGGGGGCGACTTGACGTTCTTC
>-|TRBJ2-5|-|TRBV25-1
CASSPRPEEGRTQYF
TGTGCCAGCAGCCCGCGACCCGAGGAGGGTAGGACCCAGTACTTC
>-|TRBJ2-5|-|TRBV7-6
CASVRAPGSTGETQYF
TGTGCCAGCGTACGTGCCCCCGGGTCCACCGGGGAGACCCAGTACTTC
>few|TRBJ2-1|-|TRBV2
CASSGATVLYNEQFF
TGTGCCAGCAGTGGGGCCACCGTCCTTTACAATGAGCAGTTCTTC
>-|TRBJ1-4|-|TRBV11-2
CASSHLIRGSNEKLFF
TGTGCCAGCAGCCACCTGATCAGGGGTTCTAATGAAAAACTGTTTTTT
>-|TRBJ1-4|-|TRBV5-5
CASSLQFRVPNEKLFF
TGTGCCAGCAGCTTGCAGTTCAGGGTACCTAATGAAAAACTGTTTTTT
>-|TRBJ1-2|-|TRBV6-1
CASSEDGRGGGYTF
TGTGCCAGCAGTGAAGACGGACGGGGGGGTGGCTACACCTTC
>-|TRBJ1-1|TRBD1|TRBV7-9
CASSIRGPPEAFF
TGTGCCAGCAGCATCAGGGGGCCCCCTGAAGCTTTCTTT
>-|TRBJ1-1|-|TRBV6-5
CASTKEGNTEAFF
TGTGCCAGCACGAAGGAGGGCAACACTGAAGCTTTCTTT
>-|TRBJ1-3|-|TRBV20-1
CSAASANTIYF
TGCAGTGCCGCGTCTGCAAACACCATATATTTT